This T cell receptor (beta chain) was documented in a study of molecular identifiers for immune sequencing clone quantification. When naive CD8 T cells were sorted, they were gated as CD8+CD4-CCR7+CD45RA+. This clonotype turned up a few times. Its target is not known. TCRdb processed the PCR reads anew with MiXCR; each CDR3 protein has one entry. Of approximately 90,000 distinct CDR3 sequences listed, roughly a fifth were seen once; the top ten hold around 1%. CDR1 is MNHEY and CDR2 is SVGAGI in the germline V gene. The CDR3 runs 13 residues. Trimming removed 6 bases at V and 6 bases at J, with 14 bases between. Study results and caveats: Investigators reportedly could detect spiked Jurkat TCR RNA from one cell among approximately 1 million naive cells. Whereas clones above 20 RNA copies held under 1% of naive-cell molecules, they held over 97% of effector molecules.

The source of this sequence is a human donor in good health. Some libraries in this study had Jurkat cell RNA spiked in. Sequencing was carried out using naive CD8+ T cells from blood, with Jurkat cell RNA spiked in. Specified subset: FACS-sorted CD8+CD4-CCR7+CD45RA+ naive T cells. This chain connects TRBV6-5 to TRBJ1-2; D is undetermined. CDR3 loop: CASRPFGEDGYTF. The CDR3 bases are TGTGCCAGCAGACCCTTTGGGGAAGATGGCTACACCTTC.